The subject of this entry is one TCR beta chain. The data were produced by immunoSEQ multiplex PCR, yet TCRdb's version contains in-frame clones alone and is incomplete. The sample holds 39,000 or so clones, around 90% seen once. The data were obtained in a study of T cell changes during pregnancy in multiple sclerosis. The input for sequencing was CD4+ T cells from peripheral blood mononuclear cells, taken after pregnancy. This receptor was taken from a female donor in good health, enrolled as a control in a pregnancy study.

This CDR3 is CASSRLSDSLYEQYF. CDR3 DNA: TGCGCCAGCAGCCGCTTATCGGACAGCCTCTACGAGCAGTACTTC. The chain employs TRBV5-1 and TRBJ2-7, with a possible D match to TRBD1 (6 bases). The germline CDR1 and CDR2 sequences are SGHRS and YFSETQ. The V end was cut by 4 bases, the J end by 3 bases, with 17 bases between. This CDR3 has 15 amino acids.